This T cell receptor beta chain was observed in a study of blood T cell repertoires in COVID-19 (dated by TCRdb to between 2020 and 2021). A note on the overall study: The collaborator samples originated in the United States, Italy and Spain and spanned the acute and convalescent phases of COVID-19. The material from the prospective study consisted of cDNA or gDNA derived from T cells, B-cell-depleted T cells, or PBMCs. The samples were drawn from two sources: the first 160 participants of the ongoing ImmuneRACE study, and 1,254 subjects contributed by 6 global collaborators. A de-identified subject ID, COVID-19 status, age in years and sex were almost always included in the sample metadata. The repertoires were released in a freely available public database intended as a resource for research on the immune response to SARS-CoV-2. Where available, HLA class I and class II types were obtained from metadata supplied by the sample provider rather than from assay-based typing. Subjects who had been exposed to COVID-19, were actively infected with it, or had recovered from it provided the deeply sampled blood TCRbeta repertoires that made up the dataset.

There are 15 amino acids in the CDR3, from cysteine to phenylalanine inclusive. Only the CDR3 region is kept as DNA, spanning 45 bases read in frame from base 1. The germline V gene gives CDR1 as SGHAT and CDR2 as FQNNGV. Trimming accounts for 4 bases at V and 6 bases at J, while the number of junction bases matched to no gene is 10. The research as a whole found: How much clinical and demographic metadata was included differed by source and by participant, and the metadata was provided uncurated.

The immunoSEQ Assay, a bias-controlled multiplex PCR, was used to amplify TCRbeta CDR3 regions from genomic DNA. On the authors' methods: The number of nucleated cells in each sample was estimated by amplification of reference gene primers within the assay. To quantify the absolute abundance of each unique TCRbeta CDR3 rearrangement, sequence reads were collapsed and filtered. For each sample, productive Simpson clonality was calculated by taking the square root of Simpson's diversity index across productive rearrangements. TCRdb re-hosts the immuneACCESS table, in-frame sequences only. Its copies lack some clones; in the studies checked, an unresolved V gene accounts for under half of them, and the cause for the rest is not known. D and trimming come from the DNA, and the V and J calls and clone size come from that table. For this sample there are approximately 210,000 clones; around four fifths appear just once. Of the sample, about 2.5% is held by the ten largest clones.

Whole blood was collected in K2EDTA tubes by collaborating institutions according to the institutions' own protocols. For TCRbeta analysis, collaborators shipped samples as frozen whole blood, isolated PBMCs, or DNA extracted from either of those sample types. Comments on this clone: What antigen it recognizes has not been identified. Base-call qualities are not available, and no considerably larger clone is one nucleotide away.

The source material was peripheral blood. The chain employs TRBV11-2 and TRBJ1-2, and TRBD1 matches 8 of the central bases. The TCR was taken from a woman in her 70s with active or convalescent COVID-19. The encoded CDR3 is CASSSPTGTGDGYTF. The DNA reads as follows: TGTGCCAGCAGCTCCCCAACCGGGACAGGAGATGGCTACACCTTC.